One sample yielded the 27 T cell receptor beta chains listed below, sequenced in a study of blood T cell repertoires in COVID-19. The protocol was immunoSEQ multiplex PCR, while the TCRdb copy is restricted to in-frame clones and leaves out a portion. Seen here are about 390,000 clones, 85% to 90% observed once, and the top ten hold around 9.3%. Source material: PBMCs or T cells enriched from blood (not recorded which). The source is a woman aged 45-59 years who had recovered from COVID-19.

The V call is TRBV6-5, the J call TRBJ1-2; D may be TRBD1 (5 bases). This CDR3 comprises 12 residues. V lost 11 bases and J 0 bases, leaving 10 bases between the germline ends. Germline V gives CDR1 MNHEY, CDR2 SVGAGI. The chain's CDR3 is CAGGDPNYGYTF. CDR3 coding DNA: TGTGCCGGGGGGGACCCTAACTATGGCTACACCTTC.

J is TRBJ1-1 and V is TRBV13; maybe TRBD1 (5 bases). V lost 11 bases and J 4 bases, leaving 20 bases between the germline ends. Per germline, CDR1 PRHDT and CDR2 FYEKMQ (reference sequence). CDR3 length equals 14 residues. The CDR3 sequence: CADFEAGSGTEAFF. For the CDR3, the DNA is TGTGCCGATTTTGAGGCAGGGTCAGGCACTGAAGCTTTCTTT.

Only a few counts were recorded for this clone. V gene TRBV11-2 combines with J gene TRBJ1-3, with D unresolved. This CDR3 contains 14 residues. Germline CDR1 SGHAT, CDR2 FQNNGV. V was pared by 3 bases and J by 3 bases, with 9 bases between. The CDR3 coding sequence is TGTGCCAGCAGCTTCGTCTATATTGGAAACACCATATATTTT. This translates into CASSFVYIGNTIYF. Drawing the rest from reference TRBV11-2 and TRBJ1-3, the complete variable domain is EAGVAQSPRYKIIEKRQSVAFWCNPISGHATLYWYQQILGQGPKLLIQFQNNGVVDDSQLPKDRFSAERLKGVDSTLKIQPAKLEDSAVYLCASSFVYIGNTIYFGEGSWLTVV.

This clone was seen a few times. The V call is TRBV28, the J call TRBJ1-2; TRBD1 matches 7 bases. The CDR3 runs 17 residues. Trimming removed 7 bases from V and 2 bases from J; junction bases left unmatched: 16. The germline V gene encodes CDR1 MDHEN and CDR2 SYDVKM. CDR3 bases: TGTGCCAGCAAAAAGGTCAGGACAGGCGTAAGAAACTATGGCTACACCTTC. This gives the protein CASKKVRTGVRNYGYTF.

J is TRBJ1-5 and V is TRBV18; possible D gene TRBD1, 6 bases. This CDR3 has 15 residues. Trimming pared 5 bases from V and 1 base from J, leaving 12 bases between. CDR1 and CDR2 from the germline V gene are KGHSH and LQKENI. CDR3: CASSETGWSNQPQHF. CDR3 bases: TGTGCCAGCTCAGAAACAGGGTGGAGCAATCAGCCCCAGCATTTT.

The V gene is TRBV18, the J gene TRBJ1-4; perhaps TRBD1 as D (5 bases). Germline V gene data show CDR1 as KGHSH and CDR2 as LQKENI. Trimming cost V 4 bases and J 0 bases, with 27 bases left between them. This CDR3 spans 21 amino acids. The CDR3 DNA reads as TGTGCCAGCTCACGCATCTCGGAGCAGGGCTCGGCACTTACAACTAATGAAAAACTGTTTTTT. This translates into CASSRISEQGSALTTNEKLFF.

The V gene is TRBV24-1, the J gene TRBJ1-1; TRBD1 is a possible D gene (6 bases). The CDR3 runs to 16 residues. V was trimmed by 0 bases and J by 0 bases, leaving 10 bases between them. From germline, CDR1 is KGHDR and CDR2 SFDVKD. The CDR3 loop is CATSDLADRLNTEAFF. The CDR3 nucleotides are TGTGCCACCAGTGATTTGGCCGACAGGCTGAACACTGAAGCTTTCTTT.

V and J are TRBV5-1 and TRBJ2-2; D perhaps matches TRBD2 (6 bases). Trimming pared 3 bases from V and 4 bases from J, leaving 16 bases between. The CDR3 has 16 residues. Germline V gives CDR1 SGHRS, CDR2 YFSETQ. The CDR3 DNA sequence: TGCGCCAGCAGCTACGGGGGAGCCCGCGGCACCGGGGAGCTGTTTTTT. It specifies CASSYGGARGTGELFF.

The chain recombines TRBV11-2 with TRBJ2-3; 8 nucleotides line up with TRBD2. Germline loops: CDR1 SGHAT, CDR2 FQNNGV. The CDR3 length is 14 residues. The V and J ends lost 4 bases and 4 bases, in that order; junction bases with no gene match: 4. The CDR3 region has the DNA TGTGCCAGCAGCTCGGGACTAGGTGCAGATACGCAGTATTTT. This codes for CASSSGLGADTQYF.

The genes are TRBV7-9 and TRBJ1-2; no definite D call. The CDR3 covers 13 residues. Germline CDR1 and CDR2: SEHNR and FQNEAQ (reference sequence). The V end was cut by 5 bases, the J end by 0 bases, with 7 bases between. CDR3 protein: CASSRVANYGYTF. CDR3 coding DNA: TGTGCCAGCAGCCGAGTGGCTAACTATGGCTACACCTTC.

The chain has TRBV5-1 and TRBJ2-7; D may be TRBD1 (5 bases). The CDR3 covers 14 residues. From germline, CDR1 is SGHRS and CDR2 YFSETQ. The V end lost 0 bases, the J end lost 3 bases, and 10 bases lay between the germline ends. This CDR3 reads CASSLVDSNYEQYF. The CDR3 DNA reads TGCGCCAGCAGCTTGGTAGACAGCAACTACGAGCAGTACTTC.

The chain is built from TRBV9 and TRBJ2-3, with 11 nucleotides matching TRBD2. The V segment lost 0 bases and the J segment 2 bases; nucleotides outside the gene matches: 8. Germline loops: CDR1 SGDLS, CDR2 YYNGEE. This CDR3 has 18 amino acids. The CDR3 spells CASSVEPLAGGHTDTQYF. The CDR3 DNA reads TGTGCCAGCAGCGTAGAACCCTTAGCGGGGGGGCACACAGATACGCAGTATTTT.

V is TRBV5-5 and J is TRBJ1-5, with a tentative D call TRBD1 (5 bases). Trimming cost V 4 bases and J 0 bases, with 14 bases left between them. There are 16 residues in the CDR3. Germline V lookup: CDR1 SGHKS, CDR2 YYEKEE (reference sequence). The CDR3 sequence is CASSPWGGDSNQPQHF. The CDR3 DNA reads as TGTGCCAGCAGCCCTTGGGGGGGGGATAGCAATCAGCCCCAGCATTTT.

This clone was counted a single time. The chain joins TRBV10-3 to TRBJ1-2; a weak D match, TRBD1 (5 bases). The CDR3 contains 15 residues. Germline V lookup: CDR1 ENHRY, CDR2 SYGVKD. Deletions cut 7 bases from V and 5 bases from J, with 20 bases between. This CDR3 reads CAITIERGAGYGYTF. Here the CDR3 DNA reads TGTGCCATCACCATAGAGAGGGGCGCGGGGTATGGCTACACCTTC.

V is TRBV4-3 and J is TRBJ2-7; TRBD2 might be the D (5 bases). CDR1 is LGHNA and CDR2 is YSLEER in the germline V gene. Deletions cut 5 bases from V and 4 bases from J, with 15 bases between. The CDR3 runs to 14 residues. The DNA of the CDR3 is TGCGCCAGCAGCGCCGGTCCCGGGGTATACGAGCAGTACTTC. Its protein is CASSAGPGVYEQYF.

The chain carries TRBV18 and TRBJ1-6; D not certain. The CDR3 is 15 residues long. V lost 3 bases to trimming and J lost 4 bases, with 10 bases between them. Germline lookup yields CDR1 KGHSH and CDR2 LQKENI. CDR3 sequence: CASSPLEGYNSPLHF. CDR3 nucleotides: TGTGCCAGCTCACCGTTAGAGGGTTATAATTCACCCCTCCACTTT. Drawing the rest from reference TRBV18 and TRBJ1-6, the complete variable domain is NAGVMQNPRHLVRRRGQEARLRCSPMKGHSHVYWYRQLPEEGLKFMVYLQKENIIDESGMPKERFSAEFPKEGPSILRIQQVVRGDSAAYFCASSPLEGYNSPLHFGNGTRLTVT.

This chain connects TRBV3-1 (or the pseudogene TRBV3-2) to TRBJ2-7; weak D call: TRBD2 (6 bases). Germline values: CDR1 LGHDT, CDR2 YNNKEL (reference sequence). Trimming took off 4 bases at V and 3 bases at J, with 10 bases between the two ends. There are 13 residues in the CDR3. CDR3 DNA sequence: TGTGCCAGCAGCCTACCGGGACTCTACGAGCAGTACTTC. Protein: CASSLPGLYEQYF.

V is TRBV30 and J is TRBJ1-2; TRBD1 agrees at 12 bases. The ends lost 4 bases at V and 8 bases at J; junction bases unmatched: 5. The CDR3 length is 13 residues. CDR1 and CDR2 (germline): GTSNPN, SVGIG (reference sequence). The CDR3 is CAWTRDRGLGYTF. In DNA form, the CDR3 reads TGTGCCTGGACGCGGGACAGGGGGCTAGGCTACACCTTC.

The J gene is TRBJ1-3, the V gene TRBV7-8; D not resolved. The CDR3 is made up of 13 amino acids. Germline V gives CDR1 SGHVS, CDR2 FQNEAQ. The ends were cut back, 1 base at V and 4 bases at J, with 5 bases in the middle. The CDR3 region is CASSLGPGNTIYF. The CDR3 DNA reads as TGTGCCAGCAGCTTAGGGCCGGGAAACACCATATATTTT.

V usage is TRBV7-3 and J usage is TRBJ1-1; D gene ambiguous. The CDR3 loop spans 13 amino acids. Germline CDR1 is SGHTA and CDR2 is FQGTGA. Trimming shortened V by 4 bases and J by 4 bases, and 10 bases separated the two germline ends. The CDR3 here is CASSSSGITEAFF. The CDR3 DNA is TGTGCCAGCAGCTCCTCGGGGATCACTGAAGCTTTCTTT. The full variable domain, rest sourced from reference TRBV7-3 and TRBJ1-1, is GAGVSQTPSNKVTEKGKYVELRCDPISGHTALYWYRQSLGQGPEFLIYFQGTGAADDSGLPNDRFFAVRPEGSVSTLKIQRTERGDSAVYLCASSSSGITEAFFGQGTRLTVV.

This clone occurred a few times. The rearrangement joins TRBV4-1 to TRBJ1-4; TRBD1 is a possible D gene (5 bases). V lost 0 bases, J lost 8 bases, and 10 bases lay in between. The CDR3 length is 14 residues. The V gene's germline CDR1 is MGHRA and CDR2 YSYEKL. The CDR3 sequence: CASSQDRGQEKLFF. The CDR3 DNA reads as TGCGCCAGCAGCCAAGATAGGGGTCAAGAAAAACTGTTTTTT.

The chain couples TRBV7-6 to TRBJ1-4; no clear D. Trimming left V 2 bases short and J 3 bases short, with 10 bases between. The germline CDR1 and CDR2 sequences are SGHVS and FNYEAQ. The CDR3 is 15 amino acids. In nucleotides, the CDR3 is TGTGCCAGCAGCTTATCCACGGGAGCTAATGAAAAACTGTTTTTT. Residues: CASSLSTGANEKLFF. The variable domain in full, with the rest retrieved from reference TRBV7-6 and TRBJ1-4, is GAGVSQSPRYKVTKRGQDVALRCDPISGHVSLYWYRQALGQGPEFLTYFNYEAQQDKSGLPNDRFSAERPEGSISTLTIQRTEQRDSAMYRCASSLSTGANEKLFFGSGTQLSVL.

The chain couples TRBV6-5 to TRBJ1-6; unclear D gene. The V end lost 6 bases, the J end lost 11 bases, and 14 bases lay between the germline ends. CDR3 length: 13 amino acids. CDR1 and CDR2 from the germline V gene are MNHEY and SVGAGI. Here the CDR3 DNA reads TGTGCCAGCAGCATCGTGGGCCCGACACCCCTCCACTTT. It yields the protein CASSIVGPTPLHF.

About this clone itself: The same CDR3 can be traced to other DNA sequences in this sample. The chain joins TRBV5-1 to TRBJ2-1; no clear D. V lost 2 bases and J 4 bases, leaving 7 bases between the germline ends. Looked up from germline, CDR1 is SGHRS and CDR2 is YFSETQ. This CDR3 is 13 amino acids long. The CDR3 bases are TGCGCCAGCAGCTTAACGGGTTACAATGAGCAGTTCTTC. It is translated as CASSLTGYNEQFF.

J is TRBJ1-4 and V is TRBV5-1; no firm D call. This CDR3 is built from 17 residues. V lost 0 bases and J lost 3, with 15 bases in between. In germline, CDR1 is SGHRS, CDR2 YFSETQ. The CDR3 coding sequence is TGCGCCAGCAGCTTGGACGGCTCCGGGAGAGCTAATGAAAAACTGTTTTTT. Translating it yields CASSLDGSGRANEKLFF.

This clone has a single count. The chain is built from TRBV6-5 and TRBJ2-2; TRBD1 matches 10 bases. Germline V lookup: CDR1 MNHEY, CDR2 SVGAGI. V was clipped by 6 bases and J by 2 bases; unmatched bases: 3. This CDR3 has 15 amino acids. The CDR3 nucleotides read TGTGCCAGCAGCCGACAGGGGGCAAACACCGGGGAGCTGTTTTTT. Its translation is CASSRQGANTGELFF.

The CDR3 loop is CASSQGQGNSPLHF. DNA for the CDR3: TGTGCCAGCTCTCAAGGACAGGGGAATTCACCCCTCCACTTT. The chain joins TRBV18 to TRBJ1-6, with 9 bases aligning to TRBD1. From germline, CDR1 is KGHSH and CDR2 LQKENI. With 6 bases clipped from V and 7 bases from J, the junction kept 4 bases outside the gene matches. The CDR3 sequence is 14 residues long.